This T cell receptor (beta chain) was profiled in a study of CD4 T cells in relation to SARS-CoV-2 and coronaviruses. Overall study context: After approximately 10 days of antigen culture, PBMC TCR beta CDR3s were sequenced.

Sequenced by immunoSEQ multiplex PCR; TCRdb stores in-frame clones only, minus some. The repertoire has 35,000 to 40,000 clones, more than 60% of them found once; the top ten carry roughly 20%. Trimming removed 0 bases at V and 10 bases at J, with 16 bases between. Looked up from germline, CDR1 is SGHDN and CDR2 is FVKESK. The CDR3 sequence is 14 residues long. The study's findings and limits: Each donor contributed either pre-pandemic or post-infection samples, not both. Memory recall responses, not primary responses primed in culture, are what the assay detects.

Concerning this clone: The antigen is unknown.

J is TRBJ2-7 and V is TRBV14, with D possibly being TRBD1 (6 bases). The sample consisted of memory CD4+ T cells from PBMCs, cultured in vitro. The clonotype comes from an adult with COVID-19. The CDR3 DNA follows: TGTGCCAGCAGCCAAGATGGTGTTACAGGGAAACAGTACTTC. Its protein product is CASSQDGVTGKQYF.